The 23 T cell receptor beta chains below were found in one sample sequenced in a study of blood T cell repertoires in COVID-19. Only in-frame clones appear in the TCRdb table, and some are missing; sequencing was by immunoSEQ multiplex PCR. In the table there are roughly 150,000 clones, around four fifths of which are singletons. The specimen was peripheral blood. Every receptor here comes from a woman in her 70s who had recovered from COVID-19.

This chain uses TRBV6-6 with TRBJ1-1; D is perhaps TRBD1 (6 bases). Germline assignment: CDR1 MNHNY and CDR2 SVGAGI (reference sequence). V lost 5 bases, J lost 1 base, and 14 bases lay in between. This CDR3 contains 15 residues. CDR3 DNA sequence: TGTGCCAGCAGTCCCCGGTCAGGGGCGAACACTGAAGCTTTCTTT. This sequence encodes CASSPRSGANTEAFF.

The chain employs TRBV4-1 and TRBJ1-4; possibly TRBD1 for D (5 bases). V dropped 1 base and J dropped 8 bases, with 23 bases sitting between them. The germline CDR1 and CDR2 sequences are MGHRA and YSYEKL. The CDR3 has 18 amino acids. The CDR3 nucleotides are TGCGCCAGCAGCCAAGGCGGAGGCGGGGCAGCCTGGGAGGAAAAACTGTTTTTT. The encoded protein is CASSQGGGGAAWEEKLFF.

The chain has TRBV6-5 and TRBJ2-7, with TRBD1 as a possible D gene (6 bases). In germline, CDR1 is MNHEY, CDR2 SVGAGI. Trimming shortened V by 0 bases and J by 0 bases, and 12 bases separated the two germline ends. The CDR3 spans 16 residues. CDR3 residues: CASSYSGTRPSYEQYF. The CDR3 DNA is TGTGCCAGCAGTTACTCGGGGACAAGGCCCTCCTACGAGCAGTACTTC.

The chain couples TRBV27 to TRBJ1-2, with TRBD1 matching over 10 bases. V lost 3 bases, J lost 7 bases, and 8 bases stayed unmatched. This CDR3 is 15 amino acids long. Germline V lookup: CDR1 MNHEY, CDR2 SMNVEV (reference sequence). The CDR3: CASSLWDRGRAGYTF. The CDR3 DNA follows: TGTGCCAGCAGTTTGTGGGACAGGGGTCGTGCTGGCTACACCTTC.

V is TRBV5-1 and J is TRBJ2-2; 12 bases are shared with TRBD2. Germline V lookup: CDR1 SGHRS, CDR2 YFSETQ. The CDR3 is made up of 17 amino acids. V shed 0 bases, J shed 6 bases, and the junction held 6 bases outside the gene matches. The CDR3 sequence is CASSLGQTSGSAGELFF. As DNA, the CDR3 is TGCGCCAGCAGCTTGGGTCAGACTAGCGGGAGTGCCGGGGAGCTGTTTTTT.

This clone has just a few counts. The rearrangement joins TRBV28 to TRBJ2-2; D unclear. This CDR3 spans 15 amino acids. From germline, CDR1 is MDHEN and CDR2 SYDVKM. V was pared by 5 bases and J by 6 bases, with 16 bases between. As DNA, the CDR3 is TGTGCCAGCAGTCCACATGCGGCGCCCGCCGGGGAGCTGTTTTTT. Residues: CASSPHAAPAGELFF.

The V gene is TRBV5-1, the J gene TRBJ1-6, with D unresolved. V was trimmed by 0 bases and J by 0 bases, leaving 7 bases between them. The CDR3 spans 16 residues. Germline V gene data show CDR1 as SGHRS and CDR2 as YFSETQ. CDR3 residues: CASSLDSHSYNSPLHF. CDR3 DNA sequence: TGCGCCAGCAGCTTGGACAGCCACTCCTATAATTCACCCCTCCACTTT.

This sequence joins TRBV14 and TRBJ2-1, with 8 bases identical to TRBD2. V was clipped by 5 bases and J by 10 bases; unmatched bases: 4. The V gene's germline CDR1 is SGHDN and CDR2 FVKESK. The CDR3 totals 12 residues. CDR3 nucleotide sequence: TGTGCCAGCAGCGGGTCGGGGGGGGAGCAGTTCTTC. It is translated as CASSGSGGEQFF.

The J gene is TRBJ2-3, the V gene TRBV11-2, with a possible D match to TRBD1 (5 bases). The CDR3 covers 15 residues. CDR1 and CDR2 (germline): SGHAT, FQNNGV. V was pared by 5 bases and J by 3 bases, with 15 bases between. CDR3 bases: TGTGCCAGCAGCGGCAGGGAATTCGGTACAGATACGCAGTATTTT. It is translated as CASSGREFGTDTQYF.

This clone was detected only a few times. This sequence joins TRBV25-1 and TRBJ2-1; the D gene is possibly TRBD2 (6 bases). There are 17 residues in the CDR3. V lost 3 bases and J lost 7, with 22 bases in between. CDR1 MGHDK and CDR2 SYGVNS come from the germline V gene. CDR3 nucleotide sequence: TGTGCCAGCAGTGACCCCCGGGGGACCCGTAAGAGGAATGAGCAGTTCTTC. Amino acid sequence: CASSDPRGTRKRNEQFF.

This clone was seen a few times. The chain employs TRBV30 and TRBJ2-5; D remains ambiguous. Trimming took 3 bases from V and 1 from J, leaving 12 bases between them. CDR3 length: 14 residues. The germline V gene has CDR1 GTSNPN and CDR2 SVGIG (reference sequence). The CDR3 DNA sequence: TGTGCCTGGAGGGCCCCTCAGTCCCAAGAGACCCAGTACTTC. Amino acids: CAWRAPQSQETQYF.

CDR3: CASSDGGGSGANVLTF. The CDR3 DNA reads as TGTGCCAGCAGTGACGGGGGAGGGTCTGGGGCCAACGTCCTGACTTTC. The rearrangement joins TRBV6-4 to TRBJ2-6, with 7 bases that match TRBD2. Germline V lookup: CDR1 MRHNA, CDR2 SNTAGT. V lost 2 bases to trimming and J lost 1 base; unmatched junction nucleotides: 2. The CDR3 has 16 amino acids.

This clone was recorded only once. J is TRBJ1-1 and V is TRBV4-1, with 9 bases aligning to TRBD1. The CDR3 consists of 15 residues. With 5 bases clipped from V and 4 bases from J, the junction kept 8 bases outside the gene matches. The germline CDR1 and CDR2 sequences are MGHRA and YSYEKL. The DNA for the CDR3 is TGCGCCAGCAGCATCGGACAGGGGCGCGCCACTGAAGCTTTCTTT. This gives the protein CASSIGQGRATEAFF.

The chain carries TRBV28 and TRBJ2-3, with TRBD1 matching 9 bases. CDR3 size: 14 residues. With 5 bases clipped from V and 4 bases from J, the junction kept 4 bases outside the gene matches. CDR1 is MDHEN, CDR2 SYDVKM, per germline. This CDR3 reads CASSEQGAPDTQYF. The CDR3 region has the DNA TGTGCCAGCAGTGAACAGGGGGCCCCAGATACGCAGTATTTT.

The CDR3 sequence is CASSQAQGIPEQYF. CDR3 coding DNA: TGCGCCAGCAGCCAAGCCCAGGGGATCCCCGAGCAGTACTTC. This rearrangement joins TRBV4-3 to TRBJ2-7, with D tentatively TRBD1 (6 bases). V was cut by 1 base and J by 6 bases, with 13 bases left in between. Germline CDR1 is LGHNA and CDR2 is YSLEER. CDR3 length: 14 residues.

The gene calls are TRBV5-5 and TRBJ2-1; 9 nucleotides line up with TRBD2. CDR3 length equals 17 residues. Per the germline V gene, CDR1 is SGHKS and CDR2 is YYEKEE (reference sequence). J was trimmed by 3 bases and V by 4 bases; bases with no gene match: 11. The CDR3 sequence is CASSPHSGGAYYNEQFF. The CDR3 DNA follows: TGTGCCAGCAGCCCTCATAGCGGGGGCGCCTACTACAATGAGCAGTTCTTC.

The chain employs TRBV7-3 and TRBJ2-1, with a possible D match to TRBD2 (5 bases). From germline, CDR1 is SGHTA and CDR2 FQGTGA. V was trimmed by 6 bases and J by 9 bases, leaving 12 bases between them. The CDR3 spans 12 residues. DNA for the CDR3: TGTGCCAGCAGTCTCCACGGAGGTGAGCAGTTCTTC. The encoded protein is CASSLHGGEQFF.

This clone came up a few times. This rearrangement joins TRBV3-1 (or the pseudogene TRBV3-2) to TRBJ2-3; D remains ambiguous. CDR1 and CDR2 from the germline V gene are LGHDT and YNNKEL (reference sequence). Deletions cut 1 base from V and 3 bases from J, with 2 bases between. This CDR3 comprises 12 residues. The CDR3 reads CASSQVTDTQYF. CDR3 DNA sequence: TGTGCCAGCAGCCAAGTAACAGATACGCAGTATTTT.

The rearrangement joins TRBV20-1 to TRBJ1-1; D might be TRBD1 (5 bases). Trimming shortened V by 5 bases and J by 4 bases, and 20 bases separated the two germline ends. The CDR3 loop spans 15 amino acids. Germline loops: CDR1 DFQATT, CDR2 SNEGSKA (reference sequence). The CDR3 loop is CSARAGVGRFTEAFF. The DNA of the CDR3 is TGCAGTGCTCGTGCGGGGGTGGGGAGGTTCACTGAAGCTTTCTTT.

The count of this clone is one. The J gene is TRBJ2-3, the V gene TRBV7-2; the D is unclear. The CDR3 consists of 11 residues. CDR1 is SGHTA and CDR2 is FQGNSA in the germline V gene. V was trimmed by 6 bases and J by 6 bases, leaving 7 bases between them. CDR3 amino acids: CASRRSDTQYF. The CDR3 nucleotides read TGTGCCAGCAGACGGTCGGATACGCAGTATTTT.

V is TRBV11-2 and J is TRBJ2-5; 11 bases are shared with TRBD2. V lost 1 base to trimming and J lost 5 bases; unmatched junction nucleotides: 3. The CDR3 runs to 15 residues. Germline V gives CDR1 SGHAT, CDR2 FQNNGV. CDR3: CASSLVIAGGETQYF. CDR3 nucleotides: TGTGCCAGCAGCTTAGTTATAGCGGGGGGGGAGACCCAGTACTTC.

The chain joins TRBV5-6 to TRBJ1-1; no clear D. Germline V CDR1 and CDR2: SGHDT, YYEEEE. Trimming cost V 1 base and J 1 base, with 14 bases left between them. CDR3 length equals 16 residues. CDR3 sequence reads: CASSLFWGGRNTEAFF. The CDR3, as DNA: TGTGCCAGCAGCTTGTTCTGGGGAGGGAGGAACACTGAAGCTTTCTTT.

This chain joins TRBV7-3 and TRBJ1-1; possible D gene TRBD1, 5 bases. V was shortened by 5 bases and J by 1 base, with 14 bases between the two germline ends. This CDR3 has 15 residues. Germline V lookup: CDR1 SGHTA, CDR2 FQGTGA. For the CDR3, the DNA is TGTGCCAGCAGCCCCGCCGGGGGTAGGAACACTGAAGCTTTCTTT. Translated: CASSPAGGRNTEAFF.